This TCR beta chain was observed in a study of cytomegalovirus exposure and HLA in healthy donors. Study-wide findings and caveats: Several of the most significant clusters appeared linked to common viral pathogens, based on a later analysis. Later analysis identified a missense DCLRE1C variant that was linked to TCR beta V- and J-gene trimming.

The PCR used 60 Vbeta and 13 Jbeta primers. Assay used: immunoSEQ multiplex PCR; TCRdb lists only in-frame clones, some missing. The sample shows about 160,000 clones, approximately 80% of them seen only once. On this clone: Its antigen is unidentified. The sample carries other DNA sequences with the same CDR3.

CDR3 length equals 13 residues. Trimming took off 0 bases at V and 1 base at J, with 6 bases between the two ends. CDR1 GTSNPN and CDR2 SVGIG come from the germline V gene (reference sequence). The material sequenced was PBMCs. The clonotype was recovered from a woman between 40 and 55 years old in good health and CMV-seropositive. The chain uses TRBV30 and TRBJ1-1; D not certain. CDR3 amino acids: CAWSVRGNTEAFF. As DNA, the CDR3 is TGTGCCTGGAGTGTACGGGGGAACACTGAAGCTTTCTTT. Together with reference TRBV30 and TRBJ1-1, the CDR3 gives the full variable domain: SQTIHQWPATLVQPVGSPLSLECTVEGTSNPNLYWYRQAAGRGLQLLFYSVGIGQISSEVPQNLSASRPQDRQFILSSKKLLLSDSGFYLCAWSVRGNTEAFFGQGTRLTVV.